This T cell receptor beta chain was identified during a study of beta chain features in type 1 diabetes. Study results and caveats: TCRB CDR3s from Type 1 diabetes patients were moderately but significantly shorter in all four CD4+ subsets. Any PCR bias toward short templates would affect both groups alike. Still unanswered here is whether HLA type influences TCRB rearrangement.

Since all of the isolated RNA was reverse transcribed, expressed TCRB transcripts were what got sequenced. The protocol was immunoSEQ multiplex PCR, while the TCRdb copy is restricted to in-frame clones and leaves out a portion. The sample lists about 220,000 clones; 9.5% to 13% were seen once. Trimming left V 6 bases short and J 1 base short, with 9 bases between. CDR1 MNHNS and CDR2 SASEGT come from the germline V gene. The CDR3 runs 13 residues. Turning to this clone: What it binds is not known.

This rearrangement joins TRBV6-1 to TRBJ1-1, with TRBD1 as a possible D gene (6 bases). The sequence was obtained from a man between 18 and 35 years old in good health. Sequencing was carried out using central memory CD4+ T cells from blood. CDR3 residues: CASSRGRNTEAFF. The CDR3 DNA follows: TGTGCCAGCAGCCGGGGGCGGAACACTGAAGCTTTCTTT.